Listed below are T cell receptor beta chains from one sample, sequenced in a study of blood T cells in healthy people across ages. TCRdb called the 5' RACE reads again in MiXCR, with one record for every CDR3 protein. The data show about 1,500,000 distinct CDR3 sequences, roughly 45% seen once. Sequenced: blood. The receptors were sampled from a woman younger than 35 in good health. Each CDR3 is given with its conserved first and last residue. The order of the fields is D gene, clone size, V gene, J gene, CDR3 DNA, CDR3 protein. A D gene is named only where the DNA matches it firmly. The size entry is marked missing in some rows and otherwise reads once, few, many or a size class.

>TRBD2|few|TRBV20-1|TRBJ2-1
TGCAGTGCTCCCGTCCTGGCGGGAGTGGAAAATGAGCAGTTCTTC
CSAPVLAGVENEQFF
>NA|NA|TRBV6-1|TRBJ2-7
TGTGCCAGCAGTGATCCGGGGGCAATAGAGCAGTACTTC
CASSDPGAIEQYF
>NA|NA|TRBV9|TRBJ2-1
TGTGCCAGCAGCGTATTGGGGGGCAGGGGGAATGAGCAGTTCTTC
CASSVLGGRGNEQFF
>NA|NA|TRBV12-3/TRBV12-4|TRBJ2-2
TGTGCCAGCAGTCCACGGACATCACCCACCGGGGAGCTGTTTTTT
CASSPRTSPTGELFF
>TRBD2|NA|TRBV24-1|TRBJ2-1
TGTGCCACCAGTGAGTCCTCTAGCGGATCCTACAATGAGCAGTTCTTC
CATSESSSGSYNEQFF
>NA|many|TRBV2|TRBJ2-1
TGTGCCAGCAGTCGACAGTCAGGATACAATGAGCAGTTCTTC
CASSRQSGYNEQFF
>NA|NA|TRBV20-1|TRBJ1-1
TGCAGTGCTCCCACATATGGACGGGGGGCGCTTTTTAGCACTGAAGCTTTCTTT
CSAPTYGRGALFSTEAFF
>NA|NA|TRBV7-2|TRBJ2-6
TGTGCCAGCAGCTCCGACAACTCTGGGGCCAACGTCCTGACTTTC
CASSSDNSGANVLTF
>NA|NA|TRBV9|TRBJ2-7
TGTGCCAGCAGCGGCGAAGGGGACAACTCCTACGAGCAGTACTTC
CASSGEGDNSYEQYF
>TRBD2|NA|TRBV7-9|TRBJ2-7
TGTGCCAGCAGCTTGGGGGATAGCGGGCTGTACAATGAGCAGTACTTC
CASSLGDSGLYNEQYF
>NA|few|TRBV12-3/TRBV12-4|TRBJ2-1
TGTGCCAGCTGTCGGGTCCGCTACAATGAGCAGTTCTTC
CASCRVRYNEQFF
>NA|few|TRBV29-1|TRBJ1-3
TGCAGCGTTGAATCGTCCGGATCGGGGAGCACCATATATTTT
CSVESSGSGSTIYF
>TRBD1|few|TRBV24-1|TRBJ2-1
TGTGCCACCAGTGGGGGGAACAGGGGGTACTCCTACAATGAGCAGTTCTTC
CATSGGNRGYSYNEQFF
>NA|many|TRBV9|TRBJ2-7
TGTGCCAGCAGCGTAGGCACTACCACCTACGAGCAGTACTTC
CASSVGTTTYEQYF
>NA|few|TRBV27|TRBJ1-5
TGTGCCAGCAGTTTGGGGGACGGTTATCAGCCCCAGCATTTT
CASSLGDGYQPQHF
>NA|NA|TRBV12-3/TRBV12-4|TRBJ1-2
TGTGCCAGCAGTCTGGTCAGGGAGGACTATGGCTACACCTTC
CASSLVREDYGYTF
>TRBD1|once|TRBV19|TRBJ2-7
TGTGCCAGTAGCCAGACAGGGACCTACTACGAGCAGTACTTC
CASSQTGTYYEQYF
>TRBD1|NA|TRBV5-1|TRBJ2-7
TGCGCCAGCAGACCCGGGACAGGAGACAATGAGCAGTACTTC
CASRPGTGDNEQYF
>NA|few|TRBV4-1|TRBJ2-5
TGCGCCAGCAGCCAAGAACCAGTGGGGCGCCTGGAGACCCAGTACTTC
CASSQEPVGRLETQYF
>NA|NA|TRBV3-1|TRBJ1-4
TGTGCCAGCAGTCAGAAGGGGAAGAGTGAAAAACTGTTTTTT
CASSQKGKSEKLFF
>NA|NA|TRBV2|TRBJ1-2
TGTGCCACCGGGGTCCTGCAGGGCTCGAACTATGGCTACACCTTC
CATGVLQGSNYGYTF
>NA|NA|TRBV21-1|TRBJ2-4
TGTGCCAGCAGCACCCTTGCCGACAGGGAGGTAGACATTCAGTACTTC
CASSTLADREVDIQYF
>TRBD2|NA|TRBV20-1|TRBJ2-7
TGCAGTGCTCTGACGACTAGCGGGGGGTGGTACGAGCAGTACTTC
CSALTTSGGWYEQYF
>NA|few|TRBV6-2/TRBV6-3|TRBJ1-2
TGTGCCAGCAGTTTGAGTCATGGCTACACCTTC
CASSLSHGYTF
>NA|NA|TRBV29-1|TRBJ1-5
TGCAGCGTTGAAGGGGCTAATAGCAATCAGCCCCAGCATTTT
CSVEGANSNQPQHF
>NA|NA|TRBV3-1|TRBJ2-3
TGTGCCAGCAGCCAAGGAGAGGCATCTAGCACAGATACGCAGTATTTT
CASSQGEASSTDTQYF
>NA|NA|TRBV20-1|TRBJ1-3
TGCAGTGCTATCAAGGAGAGCTCTGGAAACACCATATATTTT
CSAIKESSGNTIYF
>NA|NA|TRBV27|TRBJ1-6
TGTGCCAGCAGTTTAAGGGCAGCCGTTCTTAATTCACCCCTCCACTTT
CASSLRAAVLNSPLHF
>TRBD1|few|TRBV12-3/TRBV12-4|TRBJ1-2
TGTGCCAGCAGAATACAGGGGGATGGGGGTGGTGGCTACACCTTC
CASRIQGDGGGGYTF
>NA|few|TRBV6-5|TRBJ2-1
TGTGCCAGCAGCGGGACGGCCCTGGGCAATGAGCAGTTCTTC
CASSGTALGNEQFF
>TRBD2|NA|TRBV12-3/TRBV12-4|TRBJ2-3
TGTGCCAGCAGTTTAAAACGTTTAGCGGGAGCAGGAGATACGCAGTATTTT
CASSLKRLAGAGDTQYF
>NA|NA|TRBV30|TRBJ1-2
TGTGCCTGGACCCAACACCCGAACTATGGCTACACCTTC
CAWTQHPNYGYTF
>NA|few|TRBV10-3|TRBJ2-4
TGTGCCATCAGTGAGTCGAAATCCCTACTAAGGAATAACATTCAGTACTTC
CAISESKSLLRNNIQYF
>TRBD1|NA|TRBV18|TRBJ2-1
TGTGCCAGCTCACCACCAGCGACCGGGACAGGGTTGTTCTTC
CASSPPATGTGLFF
>NA|NA|TRBV2|TRBJ2-5
TGTGCCAGCAGTGAGGGGCAACAGGGCCAAGAGACCCAGTACTTC
CASSEGQQGQETQYF
>TRBD2|NA|TRBV11-2|TRBJ2-1
TGTGCCAGCAGCGGTGCTAGCGGGGCGACCAATGAGCAGTTCTTC
CASSGASGATNEQFF
>NA|NA|TRBV20-1|TRBJ2-1
TGCAGTGCTAGTGGCGCGATCTACAATGAGCAGTTCTTC
CSASGAIYNEQFF
>NA|few|TRBV5-6|TRBJ2-5
TGTGCCAGCAGGCCCAGACGCGTCCTACTAAAAGAGACCCAGTACTTC
CASRPRRVLLKETQYF
>TRBD1|NA|TRBV7-9|TRBJ2-7
TGTGCCAGCAGCCCAGCAGGGGGCGCCTCCTACAATGAGCAGTACTTC
CASSPAGGASYNEQYF
>NA|few|TRBV2|TRBJ2-7
TGTGCCAGCAGTGAGAGGAGGGCCAGCATCTACGAGCAGTACTTC
CASSERRASIYEQYF
>NA|few|TRBV3-1|TRBJ2-1
TGTGCCAGCAGCCCGGGGACTCTCCTCGGGAACAATGAGCAGTTCTTC
CASSPGTLLGNNEQFF
>NA|few|TRBV11-2|TRBJ1-5
TGTGCCAGCAGCTTTAACTTAGGCAGCAATCAGCCCCAGCATTTT
CASSFNLGSNQPQHF
>NA|NA|TRBV6-6|TRBJ2-1
TGTGCCAGCAGTTACTCCGACTGGACCAATGAGCAGTTCTTC
CASSYSDWTNEQFF
>TRBD2|NA|TRBV28|TRBJ2-3
TGTGCCAGCACGGATGCGGGAGGCGGTACGCAGTATTTT
CASTDAGGGTQYF